The T cell receptor beta chain under discussion was sequenced for a study of blood T cell repertoires in COVID-19. Overall study: Samples of COVID-19 (acute and convalescent) were obtained from the United States, Italy and Spain.

Between the trimmed V and J ends, which lost 5 bases and 7 bases, there was a span of 15 bases. The V gene's germline CDR1 is LNHDA and CDR2 SQIVND (reference sequence). CDR3 length: 14 residues. Source study methods: Reference gene primer amplification gave estimated nucleated cell counts. The assay was immunoSEQ multiplex PCR, and TCRdb's table has in-frame clones only and misses some. For V, J and clone size, that table is used; D and trimming come from the DNA. Of around 40,000 clones in the sample, about 90% are singletons; the top ten hold around 24%. This clone was found once. The sample consisted of peripheral blood. The TCR comes from a man between 45 and 60 years old with active or convalescent COVID-19. The chain is built from TRBV19 and TRBJ1-5, with D possibly being TRBD1 (6 bases). In DNA, the CDR3 is TGTGCCAGTAGTGCCCCGACAGGAGGACAGCCCCAGCATTTT. It yields the protein CASSAPTGGQPQHF.